This T cell receptor beta chain was retrieved from a study of blood T cell repertoires in COVID-19. On the study more broadly: Sites across the United States, Italy and Spain contributed samples from acute and convalescent COVID-19.

Under the authors' procedure: Using reference gene primer amplification, nucleated cell counts were estimated. Clones were sequenced by immunoSEQ multiplex PCR, and TCRdb holds only the in-frame ones, with some missing. Clonal size and the V and J genes are those of that table, whereas D and trimming came from the DNA. In the table there are under 75,000 clones, 80% of which are singletons. Germline CDR1 reads SGHDT; CDR2 reads YYEEEE. V shed 3 bases and J shed 3 bases, with 12 bases lying between them. The CDR3 consists of 14 residues. The TCR comes from a man in his 60s with acute or convalescent COVID-19. The sample was peripheral blood. The chain recombines TRBV5-6 with TRBJ1-1, with TRBD1 as a possible D gene (5 bases). The CDR3: CASSWGDGDTEAFF. The CDR3 region has the DNA TGTGCCAGCAGCTGGGGGGACGGAGACACTGAAGCTTTCTTT.